This is a list of T cell receptor beta chains from one sample in a study of blood T cell repertoires in COVID-19. Here immunoSEQ multiplex PCR was the method, and the copy in TCRdb shows in-frame clones only, minus some. This table has some 180,000 clones, roughly 85% appearing once. Material: PBMCs or T cells enriched from blood (not recorded which). Receptor source: a woman in her 70s in a cohort exposed to, infected with or recovered from COVID-19 (not recorded which). Both conserved end residues are part of each CDR3.

CASSLDTSNTGELFF | TRBV5-1
CASSLVGSSYNEQFF | TRBV28
CASSQGGGQPQHF | TRBV3-1/TRBV3-2
CASSLAAGYQPQHF | TRBV7-9
CAIVPTGSDTEAFF | TRBV10-3
CATGRGGTPYEQYF | TRBV15
CASSLGQPYEQYF | TRBV6-5
CASSPLGWGREETQYF | TRBV5-8
CASSLDGGIYNEQFF | TRBV5-1
CASSSIRGGDWSNQPQHF | TRBV27
CASRTDTLQPQHF | TRBV12-3/TRBV12-4
CASSLTSGSQGTTDTQYF | TRBV5-1
CASIGGRGTSGRNEQFF | TRBV19
CSVWPDHRNYGYTF | TRBV29-1
CASSNNRDQNYGYTF | TRBV5-1
CASSLAGGGETQYF | TRBV7-2
CASSRTTGTASYEQYF | TRBV14
CASRATGMNTEAFF | TRBV2
CASSYYGQSGNTIYF | TRBV6-5
CASSPQGGHGYTF | TRBV5-1
CASRSGTSSYTGELFF | TRBV5-4
CASSQAVTSGSFYEQYF | TRBV4-2
CASSEIRGHGYGYTF | TRBV2
CASSVALRDYGYTF | TRBV9
CASSQEAGNSNQPQHF | TRBV4-2
CASSLSGIWQFF | TRBV5-1
CASKTGSPSYNEQFF | TRBV19
CASSRGGSGYGYTF | TRBV3-1/TRBV3-2
CAISGARSATNEKLFF | TRBV10-3
CASRQGSSRAQYF | TRBV28
CASSVGQENTEAFF | TRBV6-6
CASSSGILVYEQYF | TRBV5-1
CAGRGRYGTEAFF | TRBV10-3
CATSREPGVSSGNTIYF | TRBV15
CSVETSGGTDTQYF | TRBV29-1
CASSRTTGGEEKLFF | TRBV28
CASSQDLISQPQHF | TRBV3-1/TRBV3-2
CASSPGQAENIQYF | TRBV18
CASSSTGTGVFGYTF | TRBV5-1
CASSRTTGANTYNEQFF | TRBV14
CASSWRGSGSDTQYF | TRBV7-3
CASSSGNNSPLHF | TRBV28
CASSLTSGSSTDTQYF | TRBV18
CASSLSLAGNYEQFF | TRBV5-1
CSVERAGGPTGELFF | TRBV29-1
CASLWTGNTEAFF | TRBV18
CASSRGRGPLSTGELFF | TRBV5-8
CASSSDRVNQPQHF | TRBV7-2
CASSLYVGAGANVLTF | TRBV27
CASSQEATGQNEKLFF | TRBV4-3
CASSVGSGGNTEAFF | TRBV9
CASSITTVNTEAFF | TRBV21-1
CARSLARTSRAYEQYF | TRBV5-3
CASSAGLASSSYNEQFF | TRBV7-8